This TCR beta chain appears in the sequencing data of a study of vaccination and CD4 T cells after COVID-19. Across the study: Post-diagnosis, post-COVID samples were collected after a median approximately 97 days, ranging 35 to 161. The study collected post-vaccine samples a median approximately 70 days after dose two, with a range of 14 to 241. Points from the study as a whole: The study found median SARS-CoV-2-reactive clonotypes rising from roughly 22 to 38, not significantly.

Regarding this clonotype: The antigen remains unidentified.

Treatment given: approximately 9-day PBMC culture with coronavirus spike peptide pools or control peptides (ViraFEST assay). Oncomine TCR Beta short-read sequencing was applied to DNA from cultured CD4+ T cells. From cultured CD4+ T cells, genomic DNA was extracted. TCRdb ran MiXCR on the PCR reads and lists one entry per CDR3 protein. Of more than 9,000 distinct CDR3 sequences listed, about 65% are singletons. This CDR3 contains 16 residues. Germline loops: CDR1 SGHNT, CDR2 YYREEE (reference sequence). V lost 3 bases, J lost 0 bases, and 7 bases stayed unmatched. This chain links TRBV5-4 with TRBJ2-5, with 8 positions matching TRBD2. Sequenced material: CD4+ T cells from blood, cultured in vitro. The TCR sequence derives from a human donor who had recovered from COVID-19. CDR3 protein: CASSSRLANYQETQYF. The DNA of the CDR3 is TGTGCCAGCAGCTCAAGACTAGCGAATTACCAAGAGACCCAGTACTTC.